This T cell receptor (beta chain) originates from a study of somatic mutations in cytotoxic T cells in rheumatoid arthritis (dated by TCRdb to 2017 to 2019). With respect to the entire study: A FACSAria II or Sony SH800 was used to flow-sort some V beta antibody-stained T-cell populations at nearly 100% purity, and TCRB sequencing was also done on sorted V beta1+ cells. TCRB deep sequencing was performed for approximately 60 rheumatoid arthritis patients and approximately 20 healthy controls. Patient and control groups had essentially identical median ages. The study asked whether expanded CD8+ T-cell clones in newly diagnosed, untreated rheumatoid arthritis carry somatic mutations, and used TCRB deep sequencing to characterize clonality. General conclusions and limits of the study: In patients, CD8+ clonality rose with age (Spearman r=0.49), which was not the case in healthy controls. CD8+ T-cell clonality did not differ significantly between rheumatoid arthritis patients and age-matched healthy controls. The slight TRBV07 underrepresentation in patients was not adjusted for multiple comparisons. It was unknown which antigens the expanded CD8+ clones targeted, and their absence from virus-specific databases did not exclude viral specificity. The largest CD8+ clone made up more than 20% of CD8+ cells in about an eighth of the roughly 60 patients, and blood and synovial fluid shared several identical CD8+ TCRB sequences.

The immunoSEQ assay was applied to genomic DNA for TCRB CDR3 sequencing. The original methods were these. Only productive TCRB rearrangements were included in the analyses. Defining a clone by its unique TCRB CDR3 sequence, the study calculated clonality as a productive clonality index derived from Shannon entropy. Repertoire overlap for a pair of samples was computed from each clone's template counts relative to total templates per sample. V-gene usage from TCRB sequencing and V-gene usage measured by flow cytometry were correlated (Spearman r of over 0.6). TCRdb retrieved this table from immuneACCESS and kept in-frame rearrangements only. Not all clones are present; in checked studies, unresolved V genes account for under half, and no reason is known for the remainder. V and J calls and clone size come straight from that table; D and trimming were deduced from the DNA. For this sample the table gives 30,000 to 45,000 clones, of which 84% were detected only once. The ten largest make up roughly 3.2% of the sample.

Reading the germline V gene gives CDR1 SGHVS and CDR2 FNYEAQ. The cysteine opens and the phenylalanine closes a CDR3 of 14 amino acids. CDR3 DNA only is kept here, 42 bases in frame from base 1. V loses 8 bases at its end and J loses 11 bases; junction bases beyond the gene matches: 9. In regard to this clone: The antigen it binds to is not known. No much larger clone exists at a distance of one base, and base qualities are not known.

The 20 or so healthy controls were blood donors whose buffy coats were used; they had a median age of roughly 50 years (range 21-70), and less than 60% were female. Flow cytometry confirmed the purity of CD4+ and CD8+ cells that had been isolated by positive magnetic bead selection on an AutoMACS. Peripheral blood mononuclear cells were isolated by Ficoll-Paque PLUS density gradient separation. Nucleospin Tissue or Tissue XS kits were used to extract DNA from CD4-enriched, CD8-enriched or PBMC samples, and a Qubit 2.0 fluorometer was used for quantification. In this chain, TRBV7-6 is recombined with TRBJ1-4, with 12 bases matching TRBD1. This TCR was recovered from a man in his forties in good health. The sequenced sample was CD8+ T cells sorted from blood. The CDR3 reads CASGPGTGGMKLFF. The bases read TGTGCCAGCGGCCCCGGGACAGGGGGCATGAAACTGTTTTTT.